This T cell receptor beta chain was profiled in a study of OX40 agonist ivuxolimab in advanced cancers. The assay was immunoSEQ multiplex PCR, and TCRdb's table has in-frame clones only and misses some. Here the sample spans about 69,000 clones, roughly 87% being singletons. Material: CD4+ or CD8+ T cells sorted from blood, obtained in a trial of the OX40 agonist ivuxolimab. This TCR derives from an adult with an advanced solid tumor such as melanoma, head and neck, liver or kidney cancer.

CDR3 region: CASSLELAGGPNEQFF. Here the CDR3 DNA reads TGTGCCAGCAGCTTAGAGCTAGCGGGAGGGCCTAATGAGCAGTTCTTC. The V gene is TRBV7-8, the J gene TRBJ2-1; 12 nucleotides line up with TRBD2. The CDR3 is 16 residues long. The germline V gene has CDR1 SGHVS and CDR2 FQNEAQ. Germline trimming cut 1 base from V and 7 bases from J; bases unmatched to any gene: 5.